This T cell receptor beta chain was identified in a study of T cell repertoires in aging, cancer and after chemotherapy. Study-level background: Donors were grouped into six age bands spanning 30 or younger through 70 or older. Chronic lymphocytic leukemia patients on fludarabine- or bendamustine-based regimens gave paired samples before and after chemotherapy.

Points from the study as a whole: Loss of evenness, beyond lost richness, contributed to age-related TCR diversity decline in cancer patients. Across the chemotherapy interval, each cancer cohort showed higher median generation probability, suggesting thymic rebound.

Comment on this clonotype: The antigen is unknown.

TCR beta rearrangements were amplified from peripheral blood genomic DNA. The CDR3 is 14 amino acids. The germline V gene encodes CDR1 SGHDT and CDR2 YYEEEE. Trimming removed 3 bases from V and 4 bases from J; junction bases left unmatched: 6. Multiplex touch-down PCR with TRB-A/B primers amplified rearranged V-D-J TRB sequences. TCRdb processed the multiplex PCR reads anew with MiXCR; each CDR3 protein has one entry. The sample lists about 380 distinct CDR3 sequences, about 20% seen once, with 64% in the top ten. This TCR came from a human donor with a blood cancer. The chain has TRBV5-6 and TRBJ2-7; 8 bases match TRBD1. Sequencing input: blood. The CDR3 sequence: CASSSGQGWYEQYF. DNA for the CDR3: TGTGCCAGCAGCTCCGGACAGGGCTGGTACGAGCAGTACTTC.